Included here is one T cell receptor beta chain sequence, with context. The antigen is not known. Researchers built TCR beta cDNA using 5'RACE template switching with UMIs. TCRdb reanalyzed the 5' RACE reads, giving one entry per CDR3 protein sequence and no DNA. The sample totals about 460,000 distinct CDR3 sequences. Germline V gene data show CDR1 as MNHEY and CDR2 as SMNVEV (reference sequence). The CDR3 is made up of 13 amino acids. The source of the sample is a study of T cells expressing NK-cell markers. Study background: One of eight sequenced donors was HCMV-seronegative; the other seven were seropositive. Study outcomes and limitations: Whether the expanded NKG2C+ T cell clones recognized HCMV remained unclear.

Source material: blood T cells: a sorted CD56 or NKG2C T cell subset, CD4+ or CD8+ T cells, or bulk PBMC T cells (not recorded which). V is TRBV27 and J is TRBJ2-5; checking the TCRdb D call of TRBD1 is not possible without DNA. The clonotype originates from a woman between 45 and 60 years old in good health. The CDR3 region is CASSALGGGTQYF.